These 18 T cell receptor beta chains share one sample of origin, sequenced in a study of response to subunit inactivated influenza vaccine. TCRdb called the RT-PCR reads again in MiXCR, with one record for every CDR3 protein. The sample contains hundreds of thousands of distinct CDR3 sequences, 15% to 18% of which appear only once. Specimen: PBMCs from blood, collected 11 to 12 days after vaccination. The source of these receptors is a man aged 45-65 years who received an inactivated influenza vaccine.

This clonotype showed up many times. This chain joins TRBV24-1 and TRBJ2-1; the D gene is possibly TRBD1 (6 bases). CDR3 length: 14 residues. V shed 4 bases and J shed 4 bases, with 10 bases lying between them. The germline gives CDR1 KGHDR, CDR2 SFDVKD. The CDR3: CATSDGDIYNEQFF. The CDR3 DNA follows: TGTGCCACCAGTGACGGGGACATTTACAATGAGCAGTTCTTC.

V and J are TRBV30 and TRBJ1-2; D uncertain. The V and J ends lost 2 bases and 4 bases respectively, with 11 bases between them. The CDR3 is 13 amino acids. The germline gives CDR1 GTSNPN, CDR2 SVGIG (reference sequence). The CDR3 DNA reads TGTGCCTGGAGTCCTGATGGGTCCTATGGCTACACCTTC. Translated, it gives CAWSPDGSYGYTF.

This clonotype was recorded a few times. The chain carries TRBV29-1 and TRBJ2-3; no definite D call. The length of the CDR3 is 15 residues. Looked up from germline, CDR1 is SQVTM and CDR2 is ANQGSEA. Between the trimmed V and J ends, which lost 1 base and 0 bases, there was a span of 11 bases. The CDR3, as DNA: TGCAGCGTTGAAGCTTGGCAGATTAGCACAGATACGCAGTATTTT. Amino acid sequence: CSVEAWQISTDTQYF.

This clonotype was counted a few times. CDR3 region: CASSSGTGSAEQYF. In DNA form, the CDR3 reads TGTGCCAGCAGTTCCGGGACAGGGAGCGCCGAGCAGTACTTC. The chain is built from TRBV27 and TRBJ2-7; 9 bases fit TRBD1. J gave up 6 bases and V 4 bases, and 7 bases lay outside the gene matches. CDR1 and CDR2 (germline): MNHEY, SMNVEV (reference sequence). The CDR3 consists of 14 residues.

V gene TRBV24-1 combines with J gene TRBJ2-2, with D maybe TRBD1 (5 bases). V dropped 4 bases and J dropped 1 base, with 12 bases sitting between them. There are 16 residues in the CDR3. The germline V gene encodes CDR1 KGHDR and CDR2 SFDVKD. The CDR3 reads CATSDFARENTGELFF. The CDR3 coding sequence is TGTGCCACCAGTGACTTCGCCAGGGAGAACACCGGGGAGCTGTTTTTT.

This sequence joins TRBV20-1 and TRBJ2-3, with 12 nucleotides matching TRBD2. The CDR3 runs 16 residues. The ends lost 3 bases at V and 4 bases at J; junction bases unmatched: 8. The germline V gene encodes CDR1 DFQATT and CDR2 SNEGSKA (reference sequence). CDR3 loop: CSARVLAGGLADTQYF. The CDR3 nucleotides read TGCAGTGCTAGGGTTCTAGCGGGGGGGTTGGCAGATACGCAGTATTTT.

This clonotype occurred a few times. The chain is built from TRBV6-2 or TRBV6-3 and TRBJ2-3, with 10 nucleotides matching TRBD1. Germline loops: CDR1 MNHEY, CDR2 SVGEGT. Losses at the gene ends were 7 bases for V and 2 bases for J; bases not matched to a gene: 9. The CDR3 consists of 16 residues. The CDR3 nucleotides are TGTGCCAGCATGGTCCGACAGGGGGCCTCCACAGATACGCAGTATTTT. It codes for CASMVRQGASTDTQYF.

A few counts support this clonotype. The chain uses TRBV5-6 and TRBJ1-1; D uncertain. With 0 bases removed from V and 11 bases from J, the gap between germline ends came to 11 bases. Germline CDR1 is SGHDT and CDR2 is YYEEEE. The CDR3 is 12 residues long. CDR3 nucleotide sequence: TGTGCCAGCAGCTTGGCTGGGCAGTTGGCTTTCTTT. This sequence encodes CASSLAGQLAFF.

This clonotype has just a few counts. The chain joins TRBV29-1 to TRBJ2-2, with 9 bases fitting TRBD1. Trimming at V came to 7 bases and at J to 3 bases, leaving 6 bases not matched to a gene. There are 14 residues in the CDR3. Per the germline V gene, CDR1 is SQVTM and CDR2 is ANQGSEA. The CDR3 nucleotides read TGCAGCGCCCGAGGGGACAGGGACACCGGGGAGCTGTTTTTT. It encodes CSARGDRDTGELFF.

A few counts support this clonotype. The J gene is TRBJ1-1, the V gene TRBV4-1; unclear D gene. Per the germline V gene, CDR1 is MGHRA and CDR2 is YSYEKL. This CDR3 is built from 15 residues. Trimming removed 0 bases at V and 5 bases at J, with 13 bases between. CDR3 in amino acids: CASSQDEQSLTEAFF. The CDR3, as DNA: TGCGCCAGCAGCCAAGATGAGCAATCATTAACTGAAGCTTTCTTT.

The chain uses TRBV12-3 or TRBV12-4 and TRBJ2-2, with D possibly being TRBD1 (6 bases). This CDR3 has 14 residues. Trimming left V 6 bases short and J 6 bases short, with 14 bases between. The CDR3 here is CASSAYWGPGELFF. The CDR3 DNA is TGTGCCAGCAGCGCGTACTGGGGGCCCGGGGAGCTGTTTTTT.

This clonotype turned up a few times. The V call is TRBV2, the J call TRBJ2-5; D is unresolved. Trimming stripped 8 bases from V and 0 bases from J, with 7 bases between. The V gene's germline CDR1 is SNHLY and CDR2 FYNNEI. The CDR3 covers 12 residues. This chain's CDR3 is CASGWNQETQYF. The CDR3 DNA reads as TGTGCCAGCGGGTGGAACCAAGAGACCCAGTACTTC.

The gene calls are TRBV12-3 or TRBV12-4 and TRBJ2-3; 8 bases match TRBD2. The CDR3 sequence is 14 residues long. Trimming took 8 bases from V and 2 from J; bases not matched to a gene: 6. CDR3 bases: TGTGCCAGCGTAGCGGGACAAACCACAGATACGCAGTATTTT. Protein sequence: CASVAGQTTDTQYF.

This chain uses TRBV9 with TRBJ2-1; 11 bases are shared with TRBD2. The CDR3 totals 16 residues. Trimming cost V 0 bases and J 7 bases; bases outside gene matches: 6. Per germline, CDR1 SGDLS and CDR2 YYNGEE. DNA of the CDR3: TGTGCCAGCAGCGTAGTGGCTAGCGGGGGGTTTAATGAGCAGTTCTTC. This sequence encodes CASSVVASGGFNEQFF. Complete variable domain (other parts from reference TRBV9 and TRBJ2-1): DSGVTQTPKHLITATGQRVTLRCSPRSGDLSVYWYQQSLDQGLQFLIQYYNGEERAKGNILERFSAQQFPDLHSELNLSSLELGDSALYFCASSVVASGGFNEQFFGPGTRLTVL.

The chain uses TRBV20-1 and TRBJ1-1; D remains ambiguous. This CDR3 has 14 amino acids. The V gene's germline CDR1 is DFQATT and CDR2 SNEGSKA (reference sequence). V lost 3 bases and J 2 bases, leaving 13 bases between the germline ends. As DNA, the CDR3 is TGCAGTGCTAGTAAAAAATTGGTAAACACTGAAGCTTTCTTT. It specifies CSASKKLVNTEAFF.

This clonotype was seen a handful of times. V is TRBV14 and J is TRBJ1-2; possible D gene TRBD1, 6 bases. V gave up 3 bases and J gave up 2 bases, with 16 bases separating them. The CDR3 is made up of 16 amino acids. Germline values: CDR1 SGHDN, CDR2 FVKESK. The CDR3 reads CASSQGRTVRNYGYTF. CDR3 DNA: TGTGCCAGCAGCCAGGGACGGACAGTTCGGAACTATGGCTACACCTTC. The whole variable domain, remainder taken from reference TRBV14 and TRBJ1-2, is EAGVTQFPSHSVIEKGQTVTLRCDPISGHDNLYWYRRVMGKEIKFLLHFVKESKQDESGMPNNRFLAERTGGTYSTLKVQPAELEDSGVYFCASSQGRTVRNYGYTFGSGTRLTVV.

This chain uses TRBV6-1 with TRBJ1-1; D gene uncertain. Trimming took off 10 bases at V and 0 bases at J, with 12 bases between the two ends. Germline V CDR1 and CDR2: MNHNS, SASEGT. The CDR3 is 13 amino acids. CDR3 residues: CATRRALNTEAFF. The DNA for the CDR3 is TGTGCCACCCGCAGAGCCTTGAACACTGAAGCTTTCTTT.

The genes are TRBV6-1 and TRBJ2-5, with 7 bases identical to TRBD1. The CDR3 is made up of 14 amino acids. Trimming removed 1 base from V and 7 bases from J; junction bases left unmatched: 6. Germline V gene lookup returns CDR1 MNHNS and CDR2 SASEGT. The CDR3 nucleotides read TGTGCCAGCAGTGAAGAGGGCAGGGGGTTGACCCAGTACTTC. Its protein product is CASSEEGRGLTQYF.